The rows below give T cell receptor beta chains drawn from one sample of a study of blood T cell repertoires in COVID-19. Produced via immunoSEQ multiplex PCR; TCRdb's table is partial and in-frame only. The sample has about 430,000 clones, more than 75% seen once. The sequencing sample was made of PBMCs or T cells enriched from blood (not recorded which). The receptors originated from a woman in her twenties or thirties with acute COVID-19. Both conserved end residues are part of each CDR3. D genes are given only for firm matches. Expanded clones get a size class; other rows say once, few or many, or leave the size out.

TRBJ1-5	TRBV5-6	NA	TRBD1	CASSSNRGIGNQPQHF	TGTGCCAGCAGCTCGAACAGGGGGATCGGCAATCAGCCCCAGCATTTT
TRBJ1-2	TRBV6-1	NA	TRBD1	CASSERDRGEWATF	TGTGCCAGCAGTGAAAGGGACAGGGGAGAATGGGCCACCTTC
TRBJ1-6	TRBV18	NA	TRBD1	CASSPRGTGEPLHF	TGTGCCAGCTCACCTCGAGGGACAGGGGAACCCCTCCACTTT
TRBJ1-4	TRBV7-9	once	NA	CASSPVLFEKLFF	TGTGCCAGCAGCCCCGTGTTGTTCGAAAAACTGTTTTTT
TRBJ2-7	TRBV6-5	once	TRBD2	CASSAGLGLYEQYF	TGTGCCAGCAGCGCCGGACTAGGTCTCTACGAGCAGTACTTC
TRBJ1-5	TRBV7-2	NA	NA	CASSPRAGESQPQHF	TGTGCCAGCAGCCCCCGGGCAGGGGAGAGTCAGCCCCAGCATTTT
TRBJ2-3	TRBV3-1/TRBV3-2	NA	NA	CASSQDGDSTDTQYF	TGTGCCAGCAGCCAAGACGGGGATTCCACAGATACGCAGTATTTT
TRBJ1-4	TRBV5-6	NA	TRBD1	CASSWTGLGEKLFF	TGTGCCAGCAGCTGGACAGGCTTAGGCGAAAAACTGTTTTTT
TRBJ1-5	TRBV6-1	once	NA	CASSEARGIGQPQHF	TGTGCCAGCAGTGAAGCTCGGGGGATCGGTCAGCCCCAGCATTTT
TRBJ2-7	TRBV19	NA	NA	CASSSGYTTAYEQYF	TGTGCCAGTAGTAGCGGGTACACCACAGCCTACGAGCAGTACTTC
TRBJ1-1	TRBV5-4	NA	TRBD1	CASSFQGAPEAFF	TGTGCCAGCAGCTTTCAGGGGGCCCCTGAAGCTTTCTTT
TRBJ1-2	TRBV4-1	once	TRBD1	CASSQDGTALGYTF	TGCGCCAGCAGCCAGGATGGGACAGCCCTTGGCTACACCTTC
TRBJ2-7	TRBV27	once	NA	CASSKPHGTYEQYF	TGTGCCAGCAGCAAGCCCCACGGTACCTACGAGCAGTACTTC
TRBJ2-1	TRBV5-1	NA	TRBD1	CASSLQGDSYNEQFF	TGCGCCAGCAGCTTGCAGGGGGACTCCTACAATGAGCAGTTCTTC
TRBJ1-5	TRBV5-8	NA	NA	CASSAYSNQPQHF	TGTGCCAGCAGCGCGTATAGCAATCAGCCCCAGCATTTT
TRBJ2-5	TRBV11-2	NA	NA	CASSPSTRSRETQYF	TGTGCCAGCAGCCCGTCAACTAGATCTAGAGAGACCCAGTACTTC
TRBJ2-3	TRBV11-2	NA	NA	CASSSGRGAYTDTQYF	TGTGCCAGCAGCTCCGGACGCGGGGCCTACACAGATACGCAGTATTTT
TRBJ1-3	TRBV27	few	TRBD1	CASSHRGAGNTIYF	TGTGCCAGCAGTCACAGGGGGGCAGGAAACACCATATATTTT
TRBJ1-2	TRBV7-9	NA	TRBD1	CASSPGQGLNNYGYTF	TGTGCCAGCAGCCCCGGACAGGGACTTAATAACTATGGCTACACCTTC
TRBJ1-2	TRBV5-1	NA	TRBD1	CASSLGGGDYGYTF	TGCGCCAGCAGCTTAGGAGGGGGCGACTATGGCTACACCTTC
TRBJ1-1	TRBV6-5	NA	NA	CASRAGGNTEAFF	TGTGCCAGCAGAGCCGGAGGGAACACTGAAGCTTTCTTT
TRBJ1-5	TRBV9	NA	NA	CASSSGSQPQHF	TGTGCCAGCAGCTCAGGATCTCAGCCCCAGCATTTT
TRBJ2-3	TRBV10-3	once	NA	CAISESWGGAGDTQYF	TGTGCCATCAGTGAGTCATGGGGGGGGGCCGGAGATACGCAGTATTTT
TRBJ1-3	TRBV3-1/TRBV3-2	NA	NA	CASSQDLSPTGNTIYF	TGTGCCAGCAGCCAAGATTTGAGCCCCACTGGAAACACCATATATTTT
TRBJ1-1	TRBV4-1	few	NA	CASSQEGGDMNTEAFF	TGCGCCAGCAGCCAAGAGGGGGGGGACATGAACACTGAAGCTTTCTTT
TRBJ1-1	TRBV19	NA	NA	CASSPEGHRNTEAFF	TGTGCCAGTAGTCCAGAGGGACATCGGAACACTGAAGCTTTCTTT
TRBJ1-2	TRBV9	NA	TRBD1	CASSGTTGWGYGYTF	TGTGCCAGCAGCGGAACGACAGGGTGGGGGTATGGCTACACCTTC
TRBJ1-2	TRBV12-3/TRBV12-4	once	NA	CASSLRSGFRYTF	TGTGCCAGCAGTCTACGGTCGGGTTTCCGCTACACCTTC
TRBJ1-1	TRBV3-1/TRBV3-2	NA	NA	CASSEFGGGRNTEAFF	TGTGCCAGCAGCGAGTTTGGTGGAGGGCGGAACACTGAAGCTTTCTTT
TRBJ2-4	TRBV6-2/TRBV6-3	NA	NA	CASSWGAKNIQYF	TGTGCCAGCAGTTGGGGCGCCAAAAACATTCAGTACTTC
TRBJ2-7	TRBV11-1	NA	NA	CASSLSTTADEQYF	TGTGCCAGCAGCTTATCCACCACGGCGGACGAGCAGTACTTC
TRBJ2-7	TRBV4-1	NA	NA	CASSQVNSYEQYF	TGCGCCAGCAGCCAAGTTAACAGCTACGAGCAGTACTTC
TRBJ2-7	TRBV7-2	NA	NA	CASSLVAQGPNEQYF	TGTGCCAGCAGCTTAGTGGCACAGGGACCCAACGAGCAGTACTTC
TRBJ1-3	TRBV7-8	NA	TRBD1	CASSTGVDTIYF	TGTGCCAGCAGTACAGGGGTGGACACCATATATTTT
TRBJ2-3	TRBV6-4	NA	NA	CASSEPGGTDTQYF	TGTGCCAGCAGTGAGCCAGGGGGCACAGATACGCAGTATTTT
TRBJ1-1	TRBV19	NA	TRBD1	CASSRDRANTEAFF	TGTGCCAGTAGCCGGGACAGGGCAAACACTGAAGCTTTCTTT
TRBJ2-5	TRBV25-1	once	NA	CASSPTGLGETQYF	TGTGCCAGCAGTCCCACCGGCCTCGGGGAGACCCAGTACTTC
TRBJ1-2	TRBV19	NA	NA	CASSTHLWQDNYGYTF	TGTGCCAGTAGTACTCACCTTTGGCAGGATAACTATGGCTACACCTTC
TRBJ2-6	TRBV4-3	NA	NA	CASSQDSAYLSGANVLTF	TGCGCCAGCAGCCAAGATTCTGCCTACCTCTCTGGGGCCAACGTCCTGACTTTC
TRBJ2-1	TRBV7-2	NA	TRBD2	CASSLSAGGPYNEQFF	TGTGCCAGCAGCTTATCAGCGGGGGGTCCCTACAATGAGCAGTTCTTC
TRBJ1-2	TRBV6-5	NA	NA	CASRGGGKYGYTF	TGTGCCAGCAGGGGTGGCGGGAAATATGGCTACACCTTC
TRBJ2-3	TRBV18	NA	NA	CASSPRDKASTDTQYF	TGTGCCAGCTCGCCAAGGGACAAGGCTAGCACAGATACGCAGTATTTT
TRBJ2-3	TRBV27	NA	NA	CASSSPVGTDTQYF	TGTGCCAGCAGTTCTCCGGTGGGCACAGATACGCAGTATTTT
TRBJ2-1	TRBV4-1	NA	NA	CASSQEESSYNEQFF	TGCGCCAGCAGCCAGGAGGAAAGCTCCTACAATGAGCAGTTCTTC
TRBJ2-3	TRBV20-1	NA	NA	CSAEVDTQYF	TGCAGTGCCGAGGTAGATACGCAGTATTTT
TRBJ1-5	TRBV7-9	NA	TRBD1	CASSSDRRDQPQHF	TGTGCCAGCAGCTCGGACAGGCGAGATCAGCCCCAGCATTTT
TRBJ2-2	TRBV29-1	NA	NA	CSVEDPVDDSSATGELFF	TGCAGCGTTGAAGATCCCGTTGACGATAGTAGCGCCACCGGGGAGCTGTTTTTT
TRBJ2-3	TRBV4-3	NA	NA	CASSQDWGPMIDTQYF	TGCGCCAGCAGCCAAGATTGGGGCCCAATGATAGATACGCAGTATTTT